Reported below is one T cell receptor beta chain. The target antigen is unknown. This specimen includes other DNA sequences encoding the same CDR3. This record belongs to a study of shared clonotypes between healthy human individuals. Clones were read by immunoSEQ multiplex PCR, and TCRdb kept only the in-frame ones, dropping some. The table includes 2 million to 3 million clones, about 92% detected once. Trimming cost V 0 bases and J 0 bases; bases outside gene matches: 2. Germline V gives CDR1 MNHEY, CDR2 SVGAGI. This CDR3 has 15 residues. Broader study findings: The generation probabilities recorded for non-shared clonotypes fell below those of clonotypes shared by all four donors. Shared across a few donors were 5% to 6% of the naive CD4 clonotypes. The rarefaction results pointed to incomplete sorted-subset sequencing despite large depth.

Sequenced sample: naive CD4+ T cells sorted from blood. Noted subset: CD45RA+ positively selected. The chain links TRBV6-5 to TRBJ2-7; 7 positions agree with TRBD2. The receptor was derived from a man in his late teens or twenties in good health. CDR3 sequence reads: CASSYSASGSYEQYF. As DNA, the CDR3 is TGTGCCAGCAGTTACTCGGCTAGCGGCTCCTACGAGCAGTACTTC.